Listed here are 9 T cell receptor beta chains from one sample, sequenced in a study of cytomegalovirus exposure and HLA in healthy donors. Libraries were prepared by immunoSEQ multiplex PCR; TCRdb keeps only in-frame clonotypes and omits some of them. This table has about 140,000 clones, roughly nine tenths appearing once. Specimen: PBMCs. These receptors were obtained from a man younger than 30 in good health and CMV-seronegative.

V usage is TRBV28 and J usage is TRBJ1-5; TRBD1 is a possible D gene (6 bases). Trimming took 7 bases from V and 5 from J, leaving 12 bases between them. Germline assignment: CDR1 MDHEN and CDR2 SYDVKM. The length of the CDR3 is 13 residues. The CDR3 nucleotides read TGTGCCAGCAACGACAGGAGTTATCAGCCCCAGCATTTT. This sequence encodes CASNDRSYQPQHF.

This clone showed up just once. The chain recombines TRBV6-1 with TRBJ2-7, with 10 nucleotides matching TRBD2. CDR1 is MNHNS, CDR2 SASEGT, per germline. J gave up 7 bases and V 7 bases, and 13 bases lay outside the gene matches. CDR3 length equals 15 residues. The CDR3 DNA reads as TGTGCCAGCAACCGACTGTCTAGCGGGAGTCTTGAGCAGTACTTC. Amino acids: CASNRLSSGSLEQYF.

The J gene is TRBJ1-1, the V gene TRBV6-6; weak D call: TRBD1 (5 bases). Germline assignment: CDR1 MNHNY and CDR2 SVGAGI (reference sequence). Trimming pared 6 bases from V and 11 bases from J, leaving 16 bases between. The CDR3 length is 12 residues. The CDR3 loop is CASSRRTGEAFF. CDR3 in DNA: TGTGCCAGCAGCCGACGTACGGGGGAGGCTTTCTTT.

This chain links TRBV7-9 with TRBJ1-1; D call uncertain. With 10 bases removed from V and 4 bases from J, the gap between germline ends came to 16 bases. Germline assignment: CDR1 SEHNR and CDR2 FQNEAQ (reference sequence). This CDR3 spans 13 amino acids. The CDR3 reads CATLRREGTEAFF. Written as DNA, the CDR3 is TGTGCCACCCTAAGGAGGGAAGGCACTGAAGCTTTCTTT.

As DNA, the CDR3 is TGTGCCAGTAGTATAGATCTAACAGGGAAGGTTTACAATGAGCAGTTCTTC. It codes for CASSIDLTGKVYNEQFF. The chain links TRBV19 to TRBJ2-1; weak D call: TRBD1 (6 bases). V lost 0 bases, J lost 4 bases, and 16 bases lay in between. Germline CDR1 is LNHDA and CDR2 is SQIVND (reference sequence). The CDR3 contains 17 residues.

This sequence joins TRBV7-8 and TRBJ1-1; tentatively, D is TRBD1 (5 bases). Trimming took off 2 bases at V and 1 base at J, with 11 bases between the two ends. CDR1 and CDR2 (germline): SGHVS, FQNEAQ. The CDR3 spans 15 residues. The CDR3 is CASSLSGFPNTEAFF. CDR3 nucleotides: TGTGCCAGCAGCTTATCAGGGTTCCCGAACACTGAAGCTTTCTTT. Variable domain in full (rest from reference TRBV7-8 and TRBJ1-1): GAGVSQSPRYKVAKRGQDVALRCDPISGHVSLFWYQQALGQGPEFLTYFQNEAQLDKSGLPSDRFFAERPEGSVSTLKIQRTQQEDSAVYLCASSLSGFPNTEAFFGQGTRLTVV.

The V and J genes are TRBV5-1 and TRBJ1-1; possible D gene TRBD1, 6 bases. The CDR3 contains 18 residues. Between the trimmed V and J ends, which lost 3 bases and 0 bases, there was a span of 21 bases. The germline CDR1 and CDR2 sequences are SGHRS and YFSETQ. The CDR3 coding sequence is TGCGCCAGCAGCTCCGAGGGGGGAGGGTTCCCATTGAACACTGAAGCTTTCTTT. Protein product: CASSSEGGGFPLNTEAFF.

The chain is built from TRBV7-9 and TRBJ2-7; TRBD1 matches 9 bases. The germline V gene has CDR1 SEHNR and CDR2 FQNEAQ (reference sequence). Trimming at V came to 5 bases and at J to 0 bases, leaving 14 bases not matched to a gene. This CDR3 spans 18 amino acids. As DNA, the CDR3 is TGTGCCAGCAGCCCGAAATTGGGACAGGGAATACGCTCCTACGAGCAGTACTTC. It codes for CASSPKLGQGIRSYEQYF.

This chain joins TRBV4-1 and TRBJ1-1; D gene unclear. The CDR3 extends over 15 amino acids. Germline V gene lookup returns CDR1 MGHRA and CDR2 YSYEKL. V lost 4 bases, J lost 4 bases, and 16 bases lay in between. The CDR3 DNA sequence: TGCGCCAGCAGCCGTGTCGGGATTGTGTTCACTGAAGCTTTCTTT. It encodes CASSRVGIVFTEAFF.